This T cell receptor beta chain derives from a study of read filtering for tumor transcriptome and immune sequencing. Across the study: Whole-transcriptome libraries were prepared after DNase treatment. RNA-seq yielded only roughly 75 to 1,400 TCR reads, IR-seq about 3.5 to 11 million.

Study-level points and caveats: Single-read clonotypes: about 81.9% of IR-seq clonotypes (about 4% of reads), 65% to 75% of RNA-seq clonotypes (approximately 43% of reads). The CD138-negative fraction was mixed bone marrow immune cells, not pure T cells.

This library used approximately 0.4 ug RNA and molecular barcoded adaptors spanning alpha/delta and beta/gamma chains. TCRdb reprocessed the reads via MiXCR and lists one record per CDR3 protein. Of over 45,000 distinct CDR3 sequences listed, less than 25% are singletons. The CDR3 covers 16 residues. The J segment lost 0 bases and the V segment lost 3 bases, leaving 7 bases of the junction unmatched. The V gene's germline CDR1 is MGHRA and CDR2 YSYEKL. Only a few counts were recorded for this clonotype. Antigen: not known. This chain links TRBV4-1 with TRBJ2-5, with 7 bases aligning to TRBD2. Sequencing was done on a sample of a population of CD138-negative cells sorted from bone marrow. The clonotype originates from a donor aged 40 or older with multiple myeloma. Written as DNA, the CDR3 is TGCGCCAGCAGCCAGTCTAGCGGAGGGTACCAAGAGACCCAGTACTTC. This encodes CASSQSSGGYQETQYF.